A single sample gave rise to the 16 T cell receptor beta chains below, sequenced in a study of blood T cell repertoires in COVID-19. Generated by immunoSEQ multiplex PCR, the TCRdb table keeps only in-frame clones and is missing some. The data contain roughly 310,000 clones, roughly 90% of them seen just once; the ten biggest clones take up approximately 4%. Specimen: peripheral blood. These receptors originate from a woman in her 50s with active or convalescent COVID-19.

The genes are TRBV6-4 and TRBJ1-5, with no clear D. V was shortened by 4 bases and J by 0 bases, with 7 bases between the two germline ends. Germline assignment: CDR1 MRHNA and CDR2 SNTAGT. The CDR3 runs to 14 residues. CDR3 amino acids: CASSVTYSNQPQHF. In DNA form, the CDR3 reads TGTGCCAGCAGTGTAACTTATAGCAATCAGCCCCAGCATTTT.

The chain is built from TRBV28 and TRBJ1-5; 10 nucleotides align to TRBD1. CDR3 length: 18 amino acids. J was trimmed by 4 bases and V by 2 bases; bases with no gene match: 11. Germline assignment: CDR1 MDHEN and CDR2 SYDVKM. This CDR3 is CASSLPPGTGVKNQPQHF. The CDR3 DNA sequence: TGTGCCAGCAGTTTACCTCCCGGGACAGGGGTTAAGAATCAGCCCCAGCATTTT.

The gene calls are TRBV3-1 (or the pseudogene TRBV3-2) and TRBJ1-2; a weak D match, TRBD1 (5 bases). CDR1 is LGHDT and CDR2 is YNNKEL in the germline V gene (reference sequence). The CDR3 has 12 residues. Deletions cut 3 bases from V and 7 bases from J, with 9 bases between. CDR3 coding DNA: TGTGCCAGCAGCCAGGATAGGGGTGGCTACACCTTC. Its translation: CASSQDRGGYTF.

The chain carries TRBV28 and TRBJ1-1; the D is unclear. Trimming removed 7 bases at V and 1 base at J, with 10 bases between. Germline V CDR1 and CDR2: MDHEN, SYDVKM. The CDR3 totals 13 residues. For the CDR3, the DNA is TGTGCCAGCAAAGAGTCTTGGAACACTGAAGCTTTCTTT. It translates to CASKESWNTEAFF.

The CDR3 DNA reads as TGTGCCAGCAGCTCCGGAGACAGGGCTAATCAGCCCCAGCATTTT. This gives the protein CASSSGDRANQPQHF. The rearrangement joins TRBV7-9 to TRBJ1-5, with TRBD1 matching over 7 bases. Trimming took 4 bases from V and 4 from J; bases not matched to a gene: 7. Germline CDR1 is SEHNR and CDR2 is FQNEAQ (reference sequence). The CDR3 is made up of 15 amino acids. The whole variable domain, remainder taken from reference TRBV7-9 and TRBJ1-5, is DTGVSQNPRHKITKRGQNVTFRCDPISEHNRLYWYRQTLGQGPEFLTYFQNEAQLEKSRLLSDRFSAERPKGSFSTLEIQRTEQGDSAMYLCASSSGDRANQPQHFGDGTRLSIL.

On this clone: Other DNA sequences in this sample translate to the same CDR3. The chain couples TRBV6-5 to TRBJ1-6; 8 bases fit TRBD1. CDR3 size: 14 residues. Germline lookup yields CDR1 MNHEY and CDR2 SVGAGI. The trim removed 2 bases at V and 7 bases at J, leaving 1 base unmatched. This chain's CDR3 is CASSYTGGNSPLHF. The CDR3, as DNA: TGTGCCAGCAGTTACACAGGGGGGAATTCACCCCTCCACTTT.

This clone was found once. The rearrangement uses TRBV11-2 and TRBJ1-5; no reliable D call. Germline V gives CDR1 SGHAT, CDR2 FQNNGV. This CDR3 comprises 12 residues. Trimming shortened V by 3 bases and J by 9 bases, and 9 bases separated the two germline ends. The DNA of the CDR3 is TGTGCCAGCAGCTTTCTCGGCGGGCCCCAGCATTTT. Translating gives CASSFLGGPQHF.

This rearrangement joins TRBV5-1 to TRBJ1-2; TRBD1 might be the D (6 bases). Trimming cost V 4 bases and J 8 bases, with 15 bases left between them. The CDR3 is 13 residues long. Germline loops: CDR1 SGHRS, CDR2 YFSETQ. The CDR3 loop is CASSIVTGWGYTF. The CDR3 DNA follows: TGCGCCAGCAGCATCGTTACAGGGTGGGGCTACACCTTC.

This chain connects TRBV6-2 or TRBV6-3 to TRBJ2-3, with D possibly being TRBD1 (6 bases). Trimming took 5 bases from V and 2 from J, leaving 17 bases between them. The CDR3 is 16 amino acids. Germline loops: CDR1 MNHEY, CDR2 SVGEGT. CDR3 sequence reads: CASSRPRQVATDTQYF. CDR3 coding DNA: TGTGCCAGCAGTCGGCCCCGACAGGTGGCCACAGATACGCAGTATTTT.

The CDR3 spells CASSVQEGAVTEAFF. In nucleotides, the CDR3 is TGCGCCAGCAGCGTACAAGAGGGGGCGGTCACTGAAGCTTTCTTT. The V call is TRBV5-1, the J call TRBJ1-1; 7 nucleotides match TRBD1. V dropped 4 bases and J dropped 4; count of bases not matched to a gene: 10. CDR1 SGHRS and CDR2 YFSETQ come from the germline V gene. The CDR3 sequence is 15 residues long.

The count of this clone is one. The chain has TRBV4-1 and TRBJ1-1; 11 bases fit TRBD1. Per germline, CDR1 MGHRA and CDR2 YSYEKL. The CDR3 spans 15 residues. The V and J ends lost 1 base and 7 bases, in that order; junction bases with no gene match: 5. The CDR3 region has the DNA TGCGCCAGCAGCCAAGGCGGACAGGGGGCTAGTGAAGCTTTCTTT. Protein product: CASSQGGQGASEAFF.

The J gene is TRBJ2-1, the V gene TRBV24-1, with 9 bases matching TRBD1. Germline V gives CDR1 KGHDR, CDR2 SFDVKD. The CDR3 runs to 17 residues. Losses at the gene ends were 4 bases for V and 7 bases for J; bases not matched to a gene: 13. For the CDR3, the DNA is TGTGCCACCAGTGACCCGAAACAGGGGGCGTTTTGGAATGAGCAGTTCTTC. Its protein is CATSDPKQGAFWNEQFF.

This clone was recorded once. The genes are TRBV27 and TRBJ1-2, with D possibly matching TRBD1 (6 bases). There are 17 residues in the CDR3. V was shortened by 3 bases and J by 2 bases, with 19 bases between the two germline ends. Germline CDR1 MNHEY, CDR2 SMNVEV (reference sequence). CDR3 in amino acids: CASSLPGNYRVNYGYTF. CDR3 DNA: TGTGCCAGCAGTTTGCCCGGCAACTACAGGGTCAACTATGGCTACACCTTC.

The V gene is TRBV2, the J gene TRBJ1-4; D is perhaps TRBD1 (6 bases). Germline values: CDR1 SNHLY, CDR2 FYNNEI. This CDR3 is 13 amino acids long. Trimming shortened V by 8 bases and J by 7 bases, and 14 bases separated the two germline ends. The CDR3 coding sequence is TGTGCCAGCCTAGGGGGTGAAGGTGAAAAACTGTTTTTT. It is translated as CASLGGEGEKLFF.

This sequence joins TRBV2 and TRBJ2-7, with TRBD1 matching 7 bases. Germline-derived CDR1 and CDR2 are SNHLY and FYNNEI. The J segment lost 1 base and the V segment lost 0 bases, leaving 12 bases of the junction unmatched. The CDR3 covers 18 residues. CDR3 sequence (DNA): TGTGCCAGCAGTGAAGCGCAAAGGACAGGTGGAGGTTCCTACGAGCAGTACTTC. Protein: CASSEAQRTGGGSYEQYF.

This chain links TRBV27 with TRBJ1-2, with a possible D match to TRBD1 (6 bases). V lost 2 bases and J 8 bases, leaving 15 bases between the germline ends. This CDR3 is built from 14 residues. Germline V lookup: CDR1 MNHEY, CDR2 SMNVEV (reference sequence). This CDR3 is CASSLRRGTNGYTF. CDR3 coding DNA: TGTGCCAGCAGTTTACGCAGGGGCACCAACGGCTACACCTTC.